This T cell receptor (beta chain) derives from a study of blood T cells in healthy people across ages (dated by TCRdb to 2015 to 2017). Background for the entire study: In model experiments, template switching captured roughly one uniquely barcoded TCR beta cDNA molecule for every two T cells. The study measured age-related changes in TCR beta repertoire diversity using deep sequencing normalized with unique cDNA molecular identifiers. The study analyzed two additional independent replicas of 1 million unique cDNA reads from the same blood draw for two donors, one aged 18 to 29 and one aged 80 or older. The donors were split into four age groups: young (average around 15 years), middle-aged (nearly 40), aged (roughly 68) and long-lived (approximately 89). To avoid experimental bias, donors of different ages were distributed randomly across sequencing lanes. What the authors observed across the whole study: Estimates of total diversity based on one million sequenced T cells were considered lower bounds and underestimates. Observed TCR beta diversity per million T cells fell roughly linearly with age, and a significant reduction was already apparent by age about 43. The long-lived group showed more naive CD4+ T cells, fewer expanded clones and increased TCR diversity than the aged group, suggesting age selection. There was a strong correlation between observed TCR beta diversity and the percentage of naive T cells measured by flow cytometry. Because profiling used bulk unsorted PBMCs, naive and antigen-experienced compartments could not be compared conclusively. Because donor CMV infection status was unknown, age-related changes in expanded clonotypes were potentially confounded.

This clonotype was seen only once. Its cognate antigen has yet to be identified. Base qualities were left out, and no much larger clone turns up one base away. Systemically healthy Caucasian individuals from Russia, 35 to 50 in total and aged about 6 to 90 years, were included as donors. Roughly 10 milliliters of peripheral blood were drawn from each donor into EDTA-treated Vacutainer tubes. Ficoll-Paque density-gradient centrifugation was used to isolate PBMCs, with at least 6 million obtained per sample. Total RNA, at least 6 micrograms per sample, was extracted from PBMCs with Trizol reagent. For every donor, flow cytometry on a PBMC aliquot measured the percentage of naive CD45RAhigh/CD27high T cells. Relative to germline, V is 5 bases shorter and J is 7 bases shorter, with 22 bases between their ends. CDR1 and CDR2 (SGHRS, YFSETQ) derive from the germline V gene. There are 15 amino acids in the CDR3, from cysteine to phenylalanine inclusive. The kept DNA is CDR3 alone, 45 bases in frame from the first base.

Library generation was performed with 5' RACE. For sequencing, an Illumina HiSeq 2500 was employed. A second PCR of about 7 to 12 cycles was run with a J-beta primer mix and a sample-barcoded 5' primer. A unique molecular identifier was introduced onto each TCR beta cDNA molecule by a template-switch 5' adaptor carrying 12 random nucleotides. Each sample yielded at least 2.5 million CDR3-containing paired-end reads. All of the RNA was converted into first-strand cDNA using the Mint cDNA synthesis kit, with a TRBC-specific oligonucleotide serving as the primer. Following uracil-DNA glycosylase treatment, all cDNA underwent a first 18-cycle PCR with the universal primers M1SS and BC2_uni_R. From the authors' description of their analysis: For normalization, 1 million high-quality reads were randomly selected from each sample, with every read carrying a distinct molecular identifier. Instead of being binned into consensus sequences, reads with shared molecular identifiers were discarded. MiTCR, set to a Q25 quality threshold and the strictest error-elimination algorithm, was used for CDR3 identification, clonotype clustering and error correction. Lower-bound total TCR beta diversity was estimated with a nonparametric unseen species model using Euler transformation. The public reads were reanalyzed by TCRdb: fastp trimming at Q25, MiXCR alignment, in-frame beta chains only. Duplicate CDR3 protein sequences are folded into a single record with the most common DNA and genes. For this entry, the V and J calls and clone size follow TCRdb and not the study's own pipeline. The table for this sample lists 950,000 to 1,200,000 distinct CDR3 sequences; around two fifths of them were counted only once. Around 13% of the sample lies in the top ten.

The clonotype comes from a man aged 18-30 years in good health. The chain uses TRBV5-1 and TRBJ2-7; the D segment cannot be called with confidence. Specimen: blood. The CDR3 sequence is CASSNRPFSYNEQYF. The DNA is TGCGCCAGCAGTAACAGACCCTTTTCCTACAATGAGCAGTACTTC. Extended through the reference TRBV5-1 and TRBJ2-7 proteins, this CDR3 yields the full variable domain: KAGVTQTPRYLIKTRGQQVTLSCSPISGHRSVSWYQQTPGQGLQFLFEYFSETQRNKGNFPGRFSGRQFSNSRSEMNVSTLELGDSALYLCASSNRPFSYNEQYFGPGTRLTVT.